This TCR beta chain is drawn from a study of OX40 agonist ivuxolimab in advanced cancers. Turning to the study itself: At doses from 0.01 to 10 mg/kg, patients were given intravenous ivuxolimab every 2 weeks. The eligibility criteria allowed prior anti-PD-1, anti-PD-L1 or anti-CTLA-4 therapy, and around 40% had some.

The method was immunoSEQ multiplex PCR; TCRdb's version includes in-frame clones alone and lacks a portion of them. The sample gives 30,000 to 35,000 clones, roughly nine tenths of which show up once; around 27% is in the top ten. Worth noting for this clone: What it recognizes is unknown.

CDR1 and CDR2 from the germline V gene are MNHEY and SMNVEV (reference sequence). The CDR3 consists of 16 residues. The ends lost 6 bases at V and 2 bases at J; junction bases unmatched: 8. General study findings and limits: Researchers report that CD8+ T cells had, on average, more expanded clones than CD4+.

Sampling times: baseline, cycle 4 day 1, cycle 7 day 1. The clonotype comes from an adult with an advanced solid tumor such as melanoma, head and neck, liver or kidney cancer. The source was CD4+ or CD8+ T cells sorted from blood, collected in a trial of the OX40 agonist ivuxolimab. The genes are TRBV27 and TRBJ2-2, with 8 bases fitting TRBD1. Written as DNA, the CDR3 is TGTGCCAGCAGCTCCCGACAGGGGAAAAACACCGGGGAGCTGTTTTTT. Amino acids: CASSSRQGKNTGELFF.